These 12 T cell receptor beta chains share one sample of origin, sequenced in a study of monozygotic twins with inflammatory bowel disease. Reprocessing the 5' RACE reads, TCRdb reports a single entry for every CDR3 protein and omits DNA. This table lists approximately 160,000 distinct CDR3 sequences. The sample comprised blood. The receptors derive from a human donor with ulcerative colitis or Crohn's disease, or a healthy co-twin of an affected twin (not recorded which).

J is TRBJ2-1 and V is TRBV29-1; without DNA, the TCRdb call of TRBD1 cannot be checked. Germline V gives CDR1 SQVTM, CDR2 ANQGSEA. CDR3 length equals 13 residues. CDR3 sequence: CSVEGVSYNEQFF.

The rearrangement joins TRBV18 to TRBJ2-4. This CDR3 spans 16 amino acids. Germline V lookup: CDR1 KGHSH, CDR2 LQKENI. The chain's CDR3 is CASSPGRDPTKNIQYF.

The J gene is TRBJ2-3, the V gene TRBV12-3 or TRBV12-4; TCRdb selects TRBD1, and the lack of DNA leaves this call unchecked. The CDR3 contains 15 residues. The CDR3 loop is CASSPGTGSSDTQYF.

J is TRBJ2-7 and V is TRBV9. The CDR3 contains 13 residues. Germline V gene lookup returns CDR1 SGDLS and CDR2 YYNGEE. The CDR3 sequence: CASSALQGAEQYF.

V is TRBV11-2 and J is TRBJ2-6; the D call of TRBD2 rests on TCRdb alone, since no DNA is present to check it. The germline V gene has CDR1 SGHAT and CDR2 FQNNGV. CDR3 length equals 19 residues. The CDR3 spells CASSLFGGRGISGANVLTF. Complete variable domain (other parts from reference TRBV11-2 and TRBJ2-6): EAGVAQSPRYKIIEKRQSVAFWCNPISGHATLYWYQQILGQGPKLLIQFQNNGVVDDSQLPKDRFSAERLKGVDSTLKIQPAKLEDSAVYLCASSLFGGRGISGANVLTFGAGSRLTVL.

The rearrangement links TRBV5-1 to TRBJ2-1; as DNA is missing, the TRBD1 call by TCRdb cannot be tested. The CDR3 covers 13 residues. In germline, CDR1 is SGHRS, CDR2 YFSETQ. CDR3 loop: CASSLTGPNEQFF. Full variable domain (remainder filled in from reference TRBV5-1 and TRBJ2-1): KAGVTQTPRYLIKTRGQQVTLSCSPISGHRSVSWYQQTPGQGLQFLFEYFSETQRNKGNFPGRFSGRQFSNSRSEMNVSTLELGDSALYLCASSLTGPNEQFFGPGTRLTVL.

The CDR3 loop is CASSLAARDFQFF. This rearrangement joins TRBV5-6 to TRBJ2-1; as DNA is missing, the TRBD2 call by TCRdb cannot be tested. From germline, CDR1 is SGHDT and CDR2 YYEEEE. The CDR3 runs to 13 residues.

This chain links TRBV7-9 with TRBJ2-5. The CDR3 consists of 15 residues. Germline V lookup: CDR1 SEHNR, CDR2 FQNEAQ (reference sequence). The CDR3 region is CASSFYSEHQETQYF.

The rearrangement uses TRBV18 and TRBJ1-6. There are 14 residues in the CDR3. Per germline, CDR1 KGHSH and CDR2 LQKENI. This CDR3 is CASSPSDSSSPLHF.

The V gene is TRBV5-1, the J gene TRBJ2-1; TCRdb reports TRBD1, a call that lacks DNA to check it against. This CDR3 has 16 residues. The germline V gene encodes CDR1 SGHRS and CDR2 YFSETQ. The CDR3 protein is CASSLETGWSYNEQFF. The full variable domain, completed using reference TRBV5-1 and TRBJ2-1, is KAGVTQTPRYLIKTRGQQVTLSCSPISGHRSVSWYQQTPGQGLQFLFEYFSETQRNKGNFPGRFSGRQFSNSRSEMNVSTLELGDSALYLCASSLETGWSYNEQFFGPGTRLTVL.

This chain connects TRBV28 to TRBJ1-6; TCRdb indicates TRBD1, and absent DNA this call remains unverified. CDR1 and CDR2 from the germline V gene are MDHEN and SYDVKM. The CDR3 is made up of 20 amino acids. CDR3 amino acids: CASTETPRTGPSSYNSPLHF.

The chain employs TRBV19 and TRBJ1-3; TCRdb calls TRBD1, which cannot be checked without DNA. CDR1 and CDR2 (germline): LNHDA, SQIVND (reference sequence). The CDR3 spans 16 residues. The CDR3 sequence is CASSLYRDSSGNTIYF.